These 6 T cell receptor beta chains were sequenced from one sample in a study of T cells in narcolepsy (dated by TCRdb to the late 2010s). The method was the immunoSEQ multiplex PCR assay. Drawn from immuneACCESS, this table holds only the in-frame rearrangements with V and J called that TCRdb kept. Clones are partly lost; checked studies trace under half to an unresolved V gene and leave the rest unexplained. Within this sample are about 40,000 clones, with approximately 88% of them counted one time only. Around 1.2% of the sample belongs to the ten largest clones. Sequenced material: CD45RA- memory CD4+ T cells from PBMCs. What this sample's cell subset or site label stands for: memory T cells sorted ex vivo from peripheral blood. The source of these receptors is a human donor with narcolepsy.

V gene TRBV21-1 combines with J gene TRBJ1-5. TRBV21-1 is described as a pseudogene. The CDR3 consists of 15 residues. In nucleotides, the CDR3 is TGTGCCAGCAGCCGTGGGGGGACAAGCAATCAGCCCCAGCATTTT. Protein: CASSRGGTSNQPQHF.

This chain connects TRBV6-6 to TRBJ1-5; D gene uncertain. V was trimmed by 7 bases and J by 0 bases, leaving 13 bases between them. CDR3 length equals 15 residues. Germline CDR1 and CDR2: MNHNY and SVGAGI (reference sequence). The CDR3, as DNA: TGTGCCAGCAAGGTCCGGGTCTATAGCAATCAGCCCCAGCATTTT. Protein sequence: CASKVRVYSNQPQHF.

V and J are TRBV19 and TRBJ2-1; TRBD2 agrees at 10 bases. The CDR3 has 13 residues. V lost 3 bases to trimming and J lost 13 bases; unmatched junction nucleotides: 6. Germline V gives CDR1 LNHDA, CDR2 SQIVND (reference sequence). The chain's CDR3 is CASSIDSGGSQFF. The CDR3 DNA reads as TGTGCCAGTAGTATCGATAGCGGGGGGTCCCAGTTCTTC.

The V gene is TRBV11-2, the J gene TRBJ2-1; the match to TRBD1 covers 9 bases. The ends lost 4 bases at V and 4 bases at J; junction bases unmatched: 8. This CDR3 region has 16 residues. Germline-derived CDR1 and CDR2 are SGHAT and FQNNGV. CDR3 DNA sequence: TGTGCCAGCAGCTCCCTACAGGGGGCCCCGTACAATGAGCAGTTCTTC. Translated, it gives CASSSLQGAPYNEQFF. The whole variable domain, remainder taken from reference TRBV11-2 and TRBJ2-1, is EAGVAQSPRYKIIEKRQSVAFWCNPISGHATLYWYQQILGQGPKLLIQFQNNGVVDDSQLPKDRFSAERLKGVDSTLKIQPAKLEDSAVYLCASSSLQGAPYNEQFFGPGTRLTVL.

The chain uses TRBV5-1 and TRBJ2-7, with a weak D call TRBD2 (6 bases). The CDR3 length is 13 residues. Trimming left V 1 base short and J 6 bases short, with 11 bases between. The germline V gene has CDR1 SGHRS and CDR2 YFSETQ. CDR3 bases: TGCGCCAGCAGCTTGAGGGAGGCCCTCGAGCAGTACTTC. This translates into CASSLREALEQYF.

V gene TRBV6-5 combines with J gene TRBJ2-5; 7 bases are a match to TRBD1. Germline-derived CDR1 and CDR2 are MNHEY and SVGAGI. V was clipped by 0 bases and J by 6 bases; unmatched bases: 7. CDR3 length: 15 residues. CDR3 in amino acids: CASSYSRGRVKTQYF. The CDR3 DNA reads TGTGCCAGCAGTTACTCAAGGGGGCGCGTGAAGACCCAGTACTTC.